What follows describes a single T cell receptor (beta chain). Antigen specificity is unknown. Produced via immunoSEQ multiplex PCR; TCRdb's table is partial and in-frame only. The data hold some 1.5 million clones, with over 95% observed a single time. This specimen comes from a study of shared clonotypes between healthy human individuals. Study-level information: Researchers assigned three CD4 naive, three CD4 memory, two CD8 naive and one CD8 memory plate to each donor. Whole-study findings and limits: Investigators collected only blood, and repertoires in tissues likely differ.

The sequencing input was naive CD4+ T cells sorted from blood. Documented subset: CD45RA+ positively selected. The sequence was collected from a man aged 25-40 years in good health.

The CDR3 loop reads CASKLAGMSDTQYF. The CDR3 region has the DNA TGTGCCAGCAAATTAGCGGGAATGTCGGATACGCAGTATTTT. The gene calls are TRBV6-1 and TRBJ2-3; 8 positions match TRBD2. CDR1 is MNHNS and CDR2 is SASEGT in the germline V gene. V lost 7 bases to trimming and J lost 6 bases; unmatched junction nucleotides: 9. The CDR3 covers 14 residues.